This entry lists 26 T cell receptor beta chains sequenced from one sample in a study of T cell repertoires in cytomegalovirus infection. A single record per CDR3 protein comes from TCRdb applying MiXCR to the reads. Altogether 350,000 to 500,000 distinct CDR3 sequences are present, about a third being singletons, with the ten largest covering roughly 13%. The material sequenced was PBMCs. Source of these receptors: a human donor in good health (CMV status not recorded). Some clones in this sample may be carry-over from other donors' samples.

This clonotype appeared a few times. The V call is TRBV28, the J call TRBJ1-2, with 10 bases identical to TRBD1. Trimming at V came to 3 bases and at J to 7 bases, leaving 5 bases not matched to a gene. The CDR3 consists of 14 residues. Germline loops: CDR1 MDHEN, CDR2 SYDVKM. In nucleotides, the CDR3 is TGTGCCAGCAGTTTTACCGGGACAGGGGTTGGCTACACCTTC. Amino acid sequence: CASSFTGTGVGYTF.

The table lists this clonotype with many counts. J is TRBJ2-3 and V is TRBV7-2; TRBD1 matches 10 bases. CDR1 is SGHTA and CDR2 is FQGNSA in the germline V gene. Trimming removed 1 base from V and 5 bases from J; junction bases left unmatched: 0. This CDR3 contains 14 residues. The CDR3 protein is CASSLGTGGDTQYF. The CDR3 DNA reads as TGTGCCAGCAGCTTAGGGACAGGGGGAGATACGCAGTATTTT.

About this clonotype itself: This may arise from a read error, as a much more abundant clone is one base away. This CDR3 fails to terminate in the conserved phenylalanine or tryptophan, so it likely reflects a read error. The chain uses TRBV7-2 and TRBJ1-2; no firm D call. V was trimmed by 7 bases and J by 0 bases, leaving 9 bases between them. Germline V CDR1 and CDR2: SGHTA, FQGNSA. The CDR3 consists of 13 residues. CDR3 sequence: CASIGSANYGYTL. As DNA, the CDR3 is TGTGCCAGCATCGGGTCTGCTAACTATGGCTACACCCTC.

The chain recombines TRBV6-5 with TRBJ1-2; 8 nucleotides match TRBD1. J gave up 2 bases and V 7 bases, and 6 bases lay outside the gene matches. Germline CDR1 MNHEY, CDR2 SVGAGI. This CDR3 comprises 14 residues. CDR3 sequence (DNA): TGTGCCAGCACCGGGACAGGCGGAAACTATGGCTACACCTTC. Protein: CASTGTGGNYGYTF.

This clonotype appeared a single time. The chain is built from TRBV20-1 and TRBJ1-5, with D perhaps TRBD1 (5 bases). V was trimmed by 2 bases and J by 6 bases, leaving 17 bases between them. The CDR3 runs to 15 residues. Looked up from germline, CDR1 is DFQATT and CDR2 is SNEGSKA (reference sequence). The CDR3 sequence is CSARHPKGATQPQHF. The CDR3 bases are TGCAGTGCTAGACACCCTAAAGGGGCCACTCAGCCCCAGCATTTT.

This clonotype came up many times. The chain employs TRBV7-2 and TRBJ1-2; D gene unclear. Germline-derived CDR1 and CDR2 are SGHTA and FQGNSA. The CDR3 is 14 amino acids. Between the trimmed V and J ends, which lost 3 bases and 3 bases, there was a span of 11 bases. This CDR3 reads CASSFLWGDYGYTF. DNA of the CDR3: TGTGCCAGCAGCTTCCTTTGGGGAGACTATGGCTACACCTTC.

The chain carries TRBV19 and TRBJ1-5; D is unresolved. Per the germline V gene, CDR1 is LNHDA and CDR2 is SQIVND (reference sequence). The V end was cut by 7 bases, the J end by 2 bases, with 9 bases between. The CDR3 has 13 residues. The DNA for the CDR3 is TGTGCCAGTATAGGGATGGGCAATCAGCCCCAGCATTTT. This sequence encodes CASIGMGNQPQHF. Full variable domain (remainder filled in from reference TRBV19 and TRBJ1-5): DGGITQSPKYLFRKEGQNVTLSCEQNLNHDAMYWYRQDPGQGLRLIYYSQIVNDFQKGDIAEGYSVSREKKESFPLTVTSAQKNPTAFYLCASIGMGNQPQHFGDGTRLSIL.

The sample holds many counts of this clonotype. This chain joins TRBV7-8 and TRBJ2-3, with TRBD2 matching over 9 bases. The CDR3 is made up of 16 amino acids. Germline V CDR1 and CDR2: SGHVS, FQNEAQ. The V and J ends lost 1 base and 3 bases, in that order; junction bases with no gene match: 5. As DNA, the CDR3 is TGTGCCAGCAGCTTAGACTCTGCGGGGGGGACAGATACGCAGTATTTT. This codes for CASSLDSAGGTDTQYF. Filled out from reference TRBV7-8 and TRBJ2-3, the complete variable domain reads GAGVSQSPRYKVAKRGQDVALRCDPISGHVSLFWYQQALGQGPEFLTYFQNEAQLDKSGLPSDRFFAERPEGSVSTLKIQRTQQEDSAVYLCASSLDSAGGTDTQYFGPGTRLTVL.

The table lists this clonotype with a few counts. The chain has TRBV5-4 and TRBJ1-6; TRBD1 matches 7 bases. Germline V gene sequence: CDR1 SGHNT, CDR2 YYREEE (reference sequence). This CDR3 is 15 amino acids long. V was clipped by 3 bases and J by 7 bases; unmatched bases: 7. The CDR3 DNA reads TGTGCCAGCAGCTCCGGACAGGCCCTAAATTCACCCCTCCACTTT. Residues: CASSSGQALNSPLHF. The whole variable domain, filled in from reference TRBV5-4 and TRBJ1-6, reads ETGVTQSPTHLIKTRGQQVTLRCSSQSGHNTVSWYQQALGQGPQFIFQYYREEENGRGNFPPRFSGLQFPNYSSELNVNALELDDSALYLCASSSGQALNSPLHFGNGTRLTVT.

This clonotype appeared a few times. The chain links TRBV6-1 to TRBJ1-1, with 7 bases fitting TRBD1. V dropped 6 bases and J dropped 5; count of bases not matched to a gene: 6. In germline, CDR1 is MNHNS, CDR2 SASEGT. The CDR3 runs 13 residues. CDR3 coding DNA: TGTGCCAGCAGAACCACAGGGGAAACTGAAGCTTTCTTT. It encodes CASRTTGETEAFF.

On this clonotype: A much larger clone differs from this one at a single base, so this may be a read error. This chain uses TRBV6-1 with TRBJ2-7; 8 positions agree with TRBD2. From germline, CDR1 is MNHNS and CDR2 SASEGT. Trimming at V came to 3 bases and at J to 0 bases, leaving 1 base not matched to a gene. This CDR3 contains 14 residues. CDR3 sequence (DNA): TGTGCCAGCAGTGACGGGACTAGCTCCTACGAGCAGTACTTC. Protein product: CASSDGTSSYEQYF.

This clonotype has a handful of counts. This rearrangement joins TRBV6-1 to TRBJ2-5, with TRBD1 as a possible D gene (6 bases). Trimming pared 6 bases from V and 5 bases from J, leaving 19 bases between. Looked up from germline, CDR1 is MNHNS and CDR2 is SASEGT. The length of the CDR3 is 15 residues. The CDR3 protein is CASSYREPPSETQYF. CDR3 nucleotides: TGTGCCAGCAGCTACAGGGAACCCCCGTCGGAGACCCAGTACTTC.

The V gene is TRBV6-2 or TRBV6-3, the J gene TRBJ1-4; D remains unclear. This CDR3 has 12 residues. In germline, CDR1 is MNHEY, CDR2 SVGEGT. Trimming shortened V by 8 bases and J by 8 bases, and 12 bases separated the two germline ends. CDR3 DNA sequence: TGTGCCAGCGGGGAACCTAGGGAAAAACTGTTTTTT. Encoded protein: CASGEPREKLFF.

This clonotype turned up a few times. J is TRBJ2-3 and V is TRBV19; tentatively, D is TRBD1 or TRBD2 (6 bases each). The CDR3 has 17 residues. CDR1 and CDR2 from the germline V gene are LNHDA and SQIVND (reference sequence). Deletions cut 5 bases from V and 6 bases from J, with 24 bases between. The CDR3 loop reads CASSPEVIGGPADTQYF. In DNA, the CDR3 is TGTGCCAGTAGTCCCGAAGTAATAGGGGGGCCAGCTGATACGCAGTATTTT.

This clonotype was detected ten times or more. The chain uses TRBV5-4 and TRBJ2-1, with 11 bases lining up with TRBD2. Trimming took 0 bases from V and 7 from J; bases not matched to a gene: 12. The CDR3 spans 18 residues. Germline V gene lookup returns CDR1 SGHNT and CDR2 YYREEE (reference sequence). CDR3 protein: CASSLGLAGGRNLNEQFF. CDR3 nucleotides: TGTGCCAGCAGCTTGGGTCTAGCGGGGGGCCGGAATTTAAATGAGCAGTTCTTC.

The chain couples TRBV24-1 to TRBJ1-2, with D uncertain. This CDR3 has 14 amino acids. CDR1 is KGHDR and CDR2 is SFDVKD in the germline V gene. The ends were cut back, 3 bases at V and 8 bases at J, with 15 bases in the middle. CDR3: CATSDPGYDRGYTF. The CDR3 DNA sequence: TGTGCCACCAGTGATCCCGGGTATGATAGGGGCTACACCTTC.

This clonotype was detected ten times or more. The CDR3 DNA follows: TGTGCCAGCAGCTTGACCTCCCTCCAGACTGCAGCCAAAAACATTCAGTACTTC. It is translated as CASSLTSLQTAAKNIQYF. The V gene is TRBV7-2, the J gene TRBJ2-4; D uncertain. Germline lookup yields CDR1 SGHTA and CDR2 FQGNSA. The CDR3 sequence is 18 residues long. Between the trimmed V and J ends, which lost 3 bases and 0 bases, there was a span of 18 bases. Looking up the rest from reference TRBV7-2 and TRBJ2-4 gives the full variable domain: GAGVSQSPSNKVTEKGKDVELRCDPISGHTALYWYRQSLGQGLEFLIYFQGNSAPDKSGLPSDRFSAERTGGSVSTLTIQRTQQEDSAVYLCASSLTSLQTAAKNIQYFGAGTRLSVL.

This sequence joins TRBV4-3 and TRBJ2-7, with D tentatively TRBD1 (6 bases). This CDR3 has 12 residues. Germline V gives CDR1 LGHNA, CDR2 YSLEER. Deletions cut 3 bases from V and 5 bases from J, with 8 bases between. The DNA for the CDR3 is TGCGCCAGCAGCCAGGGACAAAACGAGCAGTACTTC. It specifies CASSQGQNEQYF.

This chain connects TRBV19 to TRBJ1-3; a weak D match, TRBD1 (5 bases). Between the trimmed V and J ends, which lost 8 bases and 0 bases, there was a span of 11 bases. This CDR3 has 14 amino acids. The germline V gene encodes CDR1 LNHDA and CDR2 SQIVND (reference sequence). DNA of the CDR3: TGTGCCAGTTCCGCAGGGAGCTCTGGAAACACCATATATTTT. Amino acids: CASSAGSSGNTIYF.

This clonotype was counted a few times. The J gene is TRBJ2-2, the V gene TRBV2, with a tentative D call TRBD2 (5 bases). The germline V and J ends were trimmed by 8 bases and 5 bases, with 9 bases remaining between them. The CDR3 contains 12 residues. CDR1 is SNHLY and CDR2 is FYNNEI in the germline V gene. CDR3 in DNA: TGTGCCAGCGCTCCGGGAACCGGGGAGCTGTTTTTT. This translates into CASAPGTGELFF.

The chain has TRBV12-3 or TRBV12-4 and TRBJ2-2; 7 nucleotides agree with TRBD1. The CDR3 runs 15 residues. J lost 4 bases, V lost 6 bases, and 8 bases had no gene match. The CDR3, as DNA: TGTGCCAGCAGCCGAGGGGGCCAGGGCACCGGGGAGCTGTTTTTT. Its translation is CASSRGGQGTGELFF.

CDR3 loop: CASSEEGTGVGEAFF. CDR3 coding DNA: TGTGCCAGCAGTGAAGAAGGGACAGGGGTTGGTGAAGCTTTCTTT. The V call is TRBV6-1, the J call TRBJ1-1; 10 bases match TRBD1. Germline assignment: CDR1 MNHNS and CDR2 SASEGT. J gave up 7 bases and V 1 base, and 6 bases lay outside the gene matches. The CDR3 consists of 15 residues.

The CDR3 sequence: CASSYASTSYEQYF. For the CDR3, the DNA is TGTGCCAGCAGTTACGCCTCGACCTCCTACGAGCAGTACTTC. The gene calls are TRBV6-6 and TRBJ2-7; D remains ambiguous. V shed 2 bases and J shed 0 bases, with 8 bases lying between them. This CDR3 contains 14 residues. CDR1 is MNHNY and CDR2 is SVGAGI in the germline V gene (reference sequence).

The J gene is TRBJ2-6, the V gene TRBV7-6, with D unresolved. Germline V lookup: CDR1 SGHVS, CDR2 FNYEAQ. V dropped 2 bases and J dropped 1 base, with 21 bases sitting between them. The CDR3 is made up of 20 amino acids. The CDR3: CASSLWAGGSYKSGANVLTF. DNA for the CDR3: TGTGCCAGCAGCTTATGGGCTGGTGGGTCGTATAAATCTGGGGCCAACGTCCTGACTTTC.

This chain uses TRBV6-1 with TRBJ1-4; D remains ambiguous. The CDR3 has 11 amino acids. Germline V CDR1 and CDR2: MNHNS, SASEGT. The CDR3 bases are TGTGCAGAAGGATCTAATGAAAAACTGTTTTTT. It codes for CAEGSNEKLFF.

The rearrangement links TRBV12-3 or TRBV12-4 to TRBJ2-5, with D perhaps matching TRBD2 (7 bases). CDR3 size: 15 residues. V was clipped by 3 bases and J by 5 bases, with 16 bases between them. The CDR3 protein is CASSFRGGLGETQYF. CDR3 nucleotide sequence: TGTGCCAGCAGTTTTAGGGGGGGCTTGGGGGAGACCCAGTACTTC.